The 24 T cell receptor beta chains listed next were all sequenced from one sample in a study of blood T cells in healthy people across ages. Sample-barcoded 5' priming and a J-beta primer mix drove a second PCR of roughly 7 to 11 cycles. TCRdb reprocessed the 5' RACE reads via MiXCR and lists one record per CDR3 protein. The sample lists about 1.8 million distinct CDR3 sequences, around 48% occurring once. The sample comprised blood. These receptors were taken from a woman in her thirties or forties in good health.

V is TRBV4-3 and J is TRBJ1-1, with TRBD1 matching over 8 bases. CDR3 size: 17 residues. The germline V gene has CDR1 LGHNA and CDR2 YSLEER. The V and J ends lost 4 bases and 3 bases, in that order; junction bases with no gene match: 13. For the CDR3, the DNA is TGCGCCAGCAGCCCCCACCCAGGGGGCGCAGGGTACACTGAAGCTTTCTTT. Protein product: CASSPHPGGAGYTEAFF.

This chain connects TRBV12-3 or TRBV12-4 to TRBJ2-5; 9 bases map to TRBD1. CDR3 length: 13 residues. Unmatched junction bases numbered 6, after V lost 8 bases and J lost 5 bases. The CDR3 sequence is CASQGQGIETQYF. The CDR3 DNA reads TGTGCCAGCCAGGGACAGGGTATCGAGACCCAGTACTTC.

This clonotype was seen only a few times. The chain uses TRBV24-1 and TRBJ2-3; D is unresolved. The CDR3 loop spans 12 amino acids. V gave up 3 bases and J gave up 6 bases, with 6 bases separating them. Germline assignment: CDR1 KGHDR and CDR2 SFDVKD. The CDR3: CATSDVRDTQYF. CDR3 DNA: TGTGCCACCAGTGATGTTCGGGATACGCAGTATTTT.

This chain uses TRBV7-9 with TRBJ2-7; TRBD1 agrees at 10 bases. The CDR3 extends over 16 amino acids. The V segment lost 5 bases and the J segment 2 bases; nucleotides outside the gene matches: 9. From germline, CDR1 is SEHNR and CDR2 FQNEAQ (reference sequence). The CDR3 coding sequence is TGTGCCAGCAGCGATGCCCGACAGGGGGCAACCTACGAGCAGTACTTC. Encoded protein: CASSDARQGATYEQYF.

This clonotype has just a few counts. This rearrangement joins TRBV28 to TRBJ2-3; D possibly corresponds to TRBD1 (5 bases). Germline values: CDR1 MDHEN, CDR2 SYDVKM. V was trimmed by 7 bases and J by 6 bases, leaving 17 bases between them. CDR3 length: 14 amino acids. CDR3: CASTLGQAPDTQYF. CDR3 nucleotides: TGTGCCAGCACCTTGGGGCAGGCCCCGGATACGCAGTATTTT.

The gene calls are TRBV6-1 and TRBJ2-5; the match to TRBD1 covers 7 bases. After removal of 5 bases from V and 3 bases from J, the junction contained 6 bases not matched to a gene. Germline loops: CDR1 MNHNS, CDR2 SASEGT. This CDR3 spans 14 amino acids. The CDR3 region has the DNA TGTGCCAGCAGTAGACAGGGTATGAAAGAGACCCAGTACTTC. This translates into CASSRQGMKETQYF.

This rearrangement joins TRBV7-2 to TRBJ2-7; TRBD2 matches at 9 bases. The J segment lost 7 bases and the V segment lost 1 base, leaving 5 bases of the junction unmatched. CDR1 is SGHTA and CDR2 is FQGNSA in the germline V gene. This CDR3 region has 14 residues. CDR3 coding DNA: TGTGCCAGCAGCTTAGAAGGTACTAGCGGGGAGCAGTACTTC. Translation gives CASSLEGTSGEQYF.

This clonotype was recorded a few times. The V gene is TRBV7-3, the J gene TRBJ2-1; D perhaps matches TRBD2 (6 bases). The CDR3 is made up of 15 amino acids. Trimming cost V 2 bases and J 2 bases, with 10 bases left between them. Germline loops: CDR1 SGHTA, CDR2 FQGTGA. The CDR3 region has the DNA TGTGCCAGCAGCTTAGGGGGGATCACCTACAATGAGCAGTTCTTC. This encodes CASSLGGITYNEQFF.

The CDR3 DNA is TGTGCCAGCAGCCACAGGGGCGGGTTTTTGGGAGAGCAGTACTTC. Amino acid sequence: CASSHRGGFLGEQYF. The chain has TRBV12-3 or TRBV12-4 and TRBJ2-7, with TRBD1 identical over 7 bases. Unmatched junction bases numbered 15, after V lost 6 bases and J lost 7 bases. This CDR3 region has 15 residues.

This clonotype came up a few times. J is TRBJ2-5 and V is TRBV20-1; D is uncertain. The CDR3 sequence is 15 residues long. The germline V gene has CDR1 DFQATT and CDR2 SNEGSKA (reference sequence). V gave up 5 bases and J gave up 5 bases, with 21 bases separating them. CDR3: CSAWPAAGTTETQYF. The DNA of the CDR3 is TGCAGTGCTTGGCCGGCGGCAGGTACCACGGAGACCCAGTACTTC.

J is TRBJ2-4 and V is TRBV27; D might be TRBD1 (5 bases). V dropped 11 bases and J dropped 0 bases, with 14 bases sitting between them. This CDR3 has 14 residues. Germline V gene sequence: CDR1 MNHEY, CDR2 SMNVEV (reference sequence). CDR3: CASRVHLAKNIQYF. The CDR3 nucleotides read TGTGCCTCCAGGGTCCACCTAGCCAAAAACATTCAGTACTTC.

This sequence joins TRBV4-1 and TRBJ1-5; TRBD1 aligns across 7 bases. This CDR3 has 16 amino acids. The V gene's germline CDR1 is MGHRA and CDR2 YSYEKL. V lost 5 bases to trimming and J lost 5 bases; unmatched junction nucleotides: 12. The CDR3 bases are TGCGCCAGCAGCGCCCATGCCGGGACAGTAGATCAGCCCCAGCATTTT. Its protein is CASSAHAGTVDQPQHF.

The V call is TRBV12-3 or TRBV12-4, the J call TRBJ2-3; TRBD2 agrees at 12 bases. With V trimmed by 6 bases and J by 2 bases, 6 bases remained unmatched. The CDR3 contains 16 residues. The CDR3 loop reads CASSTTSGGFTDTQYF. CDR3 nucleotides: TGTGCCAGCAGCACGACTAGCGGGGGATTCACAGATACGCAGTATTTT.

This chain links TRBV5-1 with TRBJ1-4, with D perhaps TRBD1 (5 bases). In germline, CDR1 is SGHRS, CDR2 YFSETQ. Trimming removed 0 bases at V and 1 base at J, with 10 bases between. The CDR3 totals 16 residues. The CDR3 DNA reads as TGCGCCAGCAGCTTGGGGAGACAGATAACTAATGAAAAACTGTTTTTT. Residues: CASSLGRQITNEKLFF.

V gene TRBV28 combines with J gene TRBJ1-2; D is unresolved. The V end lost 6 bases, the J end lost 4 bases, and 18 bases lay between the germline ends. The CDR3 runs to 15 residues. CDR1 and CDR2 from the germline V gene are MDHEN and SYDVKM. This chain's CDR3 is CASSPGSPFAYGYTF. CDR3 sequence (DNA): TGTGCCAGCAGCCCCGGGAGCCCGTTCGCCTATGGCTACACCTTC.

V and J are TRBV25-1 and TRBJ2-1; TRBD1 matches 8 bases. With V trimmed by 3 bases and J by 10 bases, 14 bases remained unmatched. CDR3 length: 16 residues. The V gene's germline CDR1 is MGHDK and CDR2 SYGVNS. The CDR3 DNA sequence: TGTGCCAGCAGTGAGGCACTGGGACAGGTCTTGGCCGAGCAGTTCTTC. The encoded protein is CASSEALGQVLAEQFF.

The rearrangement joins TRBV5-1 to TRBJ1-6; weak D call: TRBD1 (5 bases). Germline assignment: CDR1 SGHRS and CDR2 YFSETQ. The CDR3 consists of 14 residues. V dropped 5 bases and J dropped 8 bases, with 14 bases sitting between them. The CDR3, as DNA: TGCGCCAGCAGACCCGGGGCCGAGGATTCACCCCTCCACTTT. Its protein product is CASRPGAEDSPLHF.

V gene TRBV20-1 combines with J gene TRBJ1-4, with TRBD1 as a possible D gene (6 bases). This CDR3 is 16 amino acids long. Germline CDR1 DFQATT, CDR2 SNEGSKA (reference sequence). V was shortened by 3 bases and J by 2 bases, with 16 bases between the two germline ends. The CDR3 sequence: CSARGGIRGTNEKLFF. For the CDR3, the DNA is TGCAGTGCTAGGGGAGGAATAAGGGGGACTAATGAAAAACTGTTTTTT.

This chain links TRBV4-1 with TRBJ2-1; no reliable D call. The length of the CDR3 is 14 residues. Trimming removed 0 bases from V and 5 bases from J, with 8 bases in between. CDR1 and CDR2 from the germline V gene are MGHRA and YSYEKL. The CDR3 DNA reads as TGCGCCAGCAGCCAAGACCCTCTCGACAATGAGCAGTTCTTC. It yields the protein CASSQDPLDNEQFF.

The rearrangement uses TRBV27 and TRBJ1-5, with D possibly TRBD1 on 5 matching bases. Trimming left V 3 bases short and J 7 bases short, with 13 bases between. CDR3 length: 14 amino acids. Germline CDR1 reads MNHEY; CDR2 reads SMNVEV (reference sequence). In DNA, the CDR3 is TGTGCCAGCAGTTTGGGGGTAGAATACCAGCCCCAGCATTTT. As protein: CASSLGVEYQPQHF.

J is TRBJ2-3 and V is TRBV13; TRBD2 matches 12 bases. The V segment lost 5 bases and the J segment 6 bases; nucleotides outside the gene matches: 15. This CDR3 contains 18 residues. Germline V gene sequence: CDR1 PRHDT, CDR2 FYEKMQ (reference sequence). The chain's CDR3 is CASSGRTSGVPTGDTQYF. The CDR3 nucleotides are TGTGCCAGCAGCGGACGGACTAGCGGGGTCCCAACCGGGGATACGCAGTATTTT. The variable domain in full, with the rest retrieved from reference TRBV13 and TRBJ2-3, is AAGVIQSPRHLIKEKRETATLKCYPIPRHDTVYWYQQGPGQDPQFLISFYEKMQSDKGSIPDRFSAQQFSDYHSELNMSSLELGDSALYFCASSGRTSGVPTGDTQYFGPGTRLTVL.

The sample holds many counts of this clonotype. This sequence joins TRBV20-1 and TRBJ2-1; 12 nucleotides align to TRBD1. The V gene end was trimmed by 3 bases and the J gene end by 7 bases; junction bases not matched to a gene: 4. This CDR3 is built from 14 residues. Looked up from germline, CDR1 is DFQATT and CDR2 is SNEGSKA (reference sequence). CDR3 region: CSASKGQGANEQFF. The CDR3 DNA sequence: TGCAGTGCTAGTAAGGGACAGGGGGCGAATGAGCAGTTCTTC.

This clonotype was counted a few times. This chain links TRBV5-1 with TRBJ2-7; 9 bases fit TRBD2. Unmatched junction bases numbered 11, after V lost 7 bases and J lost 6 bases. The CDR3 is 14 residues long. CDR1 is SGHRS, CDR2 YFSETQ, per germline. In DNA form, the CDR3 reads TGCGCCAGCTCACGGAGCGGGGGGACGAGCGAGCAGTACTTC. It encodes CASSRSGGTSEQYF.

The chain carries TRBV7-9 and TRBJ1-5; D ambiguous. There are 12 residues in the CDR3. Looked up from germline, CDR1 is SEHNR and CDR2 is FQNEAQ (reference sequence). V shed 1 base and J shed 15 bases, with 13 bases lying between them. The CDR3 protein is CASSLEVGSRHF. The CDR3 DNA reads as TGTGCCAGCAGCTTAGAAGTCGGCAGTCGGCATTTT.